This TCR beta chain was captured by sequencing in a study of T cell repertoires in cytomegalovirus infection. General study points: HLA-C-restricted TCR beta clonotypes specific for CMV led the ex vivo response. Cumulative frequency of public TCR beta families picked out carriers of CMV plus the relevant HLA.

The CDR3 is 16 residues long. The V and J ends lost 5 bases and 3 bases respectively, with 17 bases between them. One entry per CDR3 protein, called by TCRdb with MiXCR from the reads. The sample holds approximately 500,000 distinct CDR3 sequences, approximately 25% seen once. About this clonotype itself: The antigen is undetermined.

The source of this sequence is a human donor in good health (CMV status not recorded). Some clones in this sample may be carry-over from other donors' samples. Sequencing was carried out using PBMCs. The chain combines TRBV12-3 or TRBV12-4 with TRBJ1-5, with a tentative D call TRBD1 (5 bases). In DNA form, the CDR3 reads TGTGCCAGCAGTATCGGGGGGGGAAGGAACAATCAGCCCCAGCATTTT. This translates into CASSIGGGRNNQPQHF.